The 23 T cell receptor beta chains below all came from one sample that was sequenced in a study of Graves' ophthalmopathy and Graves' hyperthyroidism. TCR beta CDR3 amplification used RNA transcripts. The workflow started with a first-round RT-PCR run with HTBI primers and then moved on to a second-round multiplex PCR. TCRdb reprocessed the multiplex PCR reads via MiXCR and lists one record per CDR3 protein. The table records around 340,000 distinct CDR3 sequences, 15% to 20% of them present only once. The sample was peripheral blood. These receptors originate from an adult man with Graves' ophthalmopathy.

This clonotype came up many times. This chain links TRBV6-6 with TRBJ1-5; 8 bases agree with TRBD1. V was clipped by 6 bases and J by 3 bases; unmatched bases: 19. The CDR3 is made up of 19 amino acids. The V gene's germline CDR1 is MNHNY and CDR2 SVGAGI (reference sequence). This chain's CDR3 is CASSFERSKQGVNNQPQHF. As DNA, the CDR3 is TGTGCCAGCAGCTTCGAGAGGTCGAAACAGGGGGTGAACAATCAGCCCCAGCATTTT.

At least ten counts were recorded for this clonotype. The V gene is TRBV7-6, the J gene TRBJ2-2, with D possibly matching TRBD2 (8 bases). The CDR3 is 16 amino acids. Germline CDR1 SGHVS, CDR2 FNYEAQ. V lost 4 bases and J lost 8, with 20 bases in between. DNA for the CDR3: TGTGCCAGCAGCTCCCCGGGAGGGACAGCATCAGGGGAGCTGTTTTTT. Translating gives CASSSPGGTASGELFF.

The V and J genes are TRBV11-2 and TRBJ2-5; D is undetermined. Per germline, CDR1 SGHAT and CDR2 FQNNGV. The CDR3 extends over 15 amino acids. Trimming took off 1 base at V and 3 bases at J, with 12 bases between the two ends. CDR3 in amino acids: CASSLGGTPEETQYF. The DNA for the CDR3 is TGTGCCAGCAGCTTAGGAGGTACCCCCGAAGAGACCCAGTACTTC.

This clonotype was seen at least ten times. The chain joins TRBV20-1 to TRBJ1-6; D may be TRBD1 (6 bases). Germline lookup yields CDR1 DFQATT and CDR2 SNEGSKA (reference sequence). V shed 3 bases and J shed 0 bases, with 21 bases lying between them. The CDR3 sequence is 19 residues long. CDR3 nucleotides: TGCAGTGCTAGTTTCGCGAGGACAGCTCAAAGCTCCTATAATTCACCCCTCCACTTT. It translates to CSASFARTAQSSYNSPLHF.

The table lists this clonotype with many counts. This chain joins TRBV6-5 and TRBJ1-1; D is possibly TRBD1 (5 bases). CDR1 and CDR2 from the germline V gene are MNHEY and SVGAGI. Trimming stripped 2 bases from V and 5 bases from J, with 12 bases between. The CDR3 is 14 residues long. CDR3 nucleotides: TGTGCCAGCAGTTACAGAAGCGAGGGGACTGAAGCTTTCTTT. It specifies CASSYRSEGTEAFF.

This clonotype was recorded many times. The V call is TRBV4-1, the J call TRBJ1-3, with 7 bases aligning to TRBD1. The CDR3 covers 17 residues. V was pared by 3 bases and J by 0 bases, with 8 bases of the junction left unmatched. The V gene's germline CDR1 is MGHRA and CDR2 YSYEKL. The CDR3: CASSHRRDRSSGNTIYF. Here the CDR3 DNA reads TGCGCCAGCAGCCACCGCCGGGACAGAAGCTCTGGAAACACCATATATTTT.

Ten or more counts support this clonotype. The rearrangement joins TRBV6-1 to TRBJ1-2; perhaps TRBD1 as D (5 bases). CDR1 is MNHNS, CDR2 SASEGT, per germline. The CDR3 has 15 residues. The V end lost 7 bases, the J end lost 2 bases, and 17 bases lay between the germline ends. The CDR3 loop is CASTDPRGENYGYTF. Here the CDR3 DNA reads TGTGCCAGCACCGACCCCCGGGGGGAAAACTATGGCTACACCTTC.

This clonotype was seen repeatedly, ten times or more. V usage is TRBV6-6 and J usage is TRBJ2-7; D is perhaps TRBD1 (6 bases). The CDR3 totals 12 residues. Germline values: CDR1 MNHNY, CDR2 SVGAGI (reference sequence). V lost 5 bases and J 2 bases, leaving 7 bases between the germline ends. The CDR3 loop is CASSRTAYEQYF. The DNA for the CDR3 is TGTGCCAGCAGTAGGACAGCCTACGAGCAGTACTTC.

Written as DNA, the CDR3 is TGTGCCAGCAGTTTATTTGGGCAGGGGAGAACTGAAGCTTTCTTT. Its translation: CASSLFGQGRTEAFF. The chain couples TRBV12-3 or TRBV12-4 to TRBJ1-1; weak D call: TRBD1 (6 bases). The V gene lost 2 bases and the J gene lost 5 bases, with 15 bases spanning the gap. The CDR3 contains 15 residues.

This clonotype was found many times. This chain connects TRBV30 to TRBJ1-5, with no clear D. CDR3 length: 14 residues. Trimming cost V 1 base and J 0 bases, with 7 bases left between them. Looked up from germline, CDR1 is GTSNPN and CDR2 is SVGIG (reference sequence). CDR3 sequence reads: CAWSGSISNQPQHF. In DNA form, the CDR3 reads TGTGCCTGGAGTGGATCCATTAGCAATCAGCCCCAGCATTTT.

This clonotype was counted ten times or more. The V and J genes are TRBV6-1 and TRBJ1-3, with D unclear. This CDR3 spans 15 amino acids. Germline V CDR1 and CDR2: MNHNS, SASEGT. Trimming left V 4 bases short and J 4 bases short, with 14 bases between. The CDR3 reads CASSGSMAPGNTIYF. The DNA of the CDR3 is TGTGCCAGCAGTGGATCGATGGCTCCGGGAAACACCATATATTTT.

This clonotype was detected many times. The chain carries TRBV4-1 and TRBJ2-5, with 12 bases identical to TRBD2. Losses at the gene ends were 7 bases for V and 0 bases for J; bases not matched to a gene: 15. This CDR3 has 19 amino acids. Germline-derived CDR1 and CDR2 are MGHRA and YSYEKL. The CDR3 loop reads CASTGEGLAGTGYQETQYF. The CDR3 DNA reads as TGCGCCAGCACCGGGGAAGGACTAGCGGGGACGGGGTACCAAGAGACCCAGTACTTC.

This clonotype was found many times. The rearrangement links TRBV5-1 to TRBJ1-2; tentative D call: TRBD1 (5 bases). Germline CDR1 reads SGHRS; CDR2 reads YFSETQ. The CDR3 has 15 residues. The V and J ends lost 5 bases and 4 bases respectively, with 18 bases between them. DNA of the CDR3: TGCGCCAGCAGGTGGGGGGAGGAACCTACCTATGGCTACACCTTC. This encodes CASRWGEEPTYGYTF.

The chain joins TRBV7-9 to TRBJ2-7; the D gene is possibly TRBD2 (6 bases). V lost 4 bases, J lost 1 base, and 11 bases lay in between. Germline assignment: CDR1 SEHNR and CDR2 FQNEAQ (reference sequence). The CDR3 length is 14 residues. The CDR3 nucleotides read TGTGCCAGCAGCTCTAGCGAACTTTCCTACGAGCAGTACTTC. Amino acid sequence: CASSSSELSYEQYF.

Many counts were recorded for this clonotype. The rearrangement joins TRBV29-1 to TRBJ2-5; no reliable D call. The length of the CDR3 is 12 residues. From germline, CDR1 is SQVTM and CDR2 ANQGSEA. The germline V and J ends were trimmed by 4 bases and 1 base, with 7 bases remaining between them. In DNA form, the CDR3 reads TGCAGCGTTGTTGCACCCCAAGAGACCCAGTACTTC. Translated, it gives CSVVAPQETQYF.

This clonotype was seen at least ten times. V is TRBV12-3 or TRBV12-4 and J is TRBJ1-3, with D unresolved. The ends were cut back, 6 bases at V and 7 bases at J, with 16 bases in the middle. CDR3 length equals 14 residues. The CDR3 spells CASSRGPLWNTIYF. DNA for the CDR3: TGTGCCAGCAGCCGTGGACCCCTTTGGAACACCATATATTTT.

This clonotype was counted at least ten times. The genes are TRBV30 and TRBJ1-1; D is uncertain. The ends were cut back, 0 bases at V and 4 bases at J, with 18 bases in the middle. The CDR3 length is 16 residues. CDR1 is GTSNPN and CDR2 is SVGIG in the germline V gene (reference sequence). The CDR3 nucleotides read TGTGCCTGGAGTGTAGTATCTGGATCGGGAAGCACTGAAGCTTTCTTT. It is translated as CAWSVVSGSGSTEAFF.

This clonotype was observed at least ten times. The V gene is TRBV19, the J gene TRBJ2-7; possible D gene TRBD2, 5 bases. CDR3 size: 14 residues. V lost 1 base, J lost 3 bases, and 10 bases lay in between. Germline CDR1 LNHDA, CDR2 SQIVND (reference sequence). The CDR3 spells CASSIGGFGYEQYF. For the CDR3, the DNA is TGTGCCAGTAGTATAGGAGGGTTTGGCTACGAGCAGTACTTC.

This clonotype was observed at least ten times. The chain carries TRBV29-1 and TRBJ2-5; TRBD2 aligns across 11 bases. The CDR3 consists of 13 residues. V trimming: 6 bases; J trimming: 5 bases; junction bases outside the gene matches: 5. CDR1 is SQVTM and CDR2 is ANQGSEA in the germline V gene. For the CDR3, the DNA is TGCAGCGTCCCGACTAGCGGGACGGAGACCCAGTACTTC. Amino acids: CSVPTSGTETQYF.

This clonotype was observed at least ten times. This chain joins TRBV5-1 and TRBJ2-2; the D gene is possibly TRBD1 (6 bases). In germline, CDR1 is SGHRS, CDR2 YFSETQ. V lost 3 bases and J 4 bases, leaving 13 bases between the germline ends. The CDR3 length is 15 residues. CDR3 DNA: TGCGCCAGCAGCTCAGAGACAGGTTCCACCGGGGAGCTGTTTTTT. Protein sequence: CASSSETGSTGELFF. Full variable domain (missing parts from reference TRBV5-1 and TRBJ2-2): KAGVTQTPRYLIKTRGQQVTLSCSPISGHRSVSWYQQTPGQGLQFLFEYFSETQRNKGNFPGRFSGRQFSNSRSEMNVSTLELGDSALYLCASSSETGSTGELFFGEGSRLTVL.

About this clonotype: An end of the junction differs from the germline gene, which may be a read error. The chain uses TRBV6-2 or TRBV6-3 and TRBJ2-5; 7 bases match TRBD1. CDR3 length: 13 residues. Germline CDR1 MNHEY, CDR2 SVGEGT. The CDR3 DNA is TGTGCCAGAAGAGGGACAGTCCAAGAGACGCAGTACTTC. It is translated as CARRGTVQETQYF.

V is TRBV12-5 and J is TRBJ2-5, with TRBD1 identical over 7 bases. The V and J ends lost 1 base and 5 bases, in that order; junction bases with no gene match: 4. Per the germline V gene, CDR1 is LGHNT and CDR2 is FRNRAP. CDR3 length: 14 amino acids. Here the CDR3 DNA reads TGTGCTAGTGGTTTGGCCATCAGGGGGGAGACCCAGTACTTC. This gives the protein CASGLAIRGETQYF.

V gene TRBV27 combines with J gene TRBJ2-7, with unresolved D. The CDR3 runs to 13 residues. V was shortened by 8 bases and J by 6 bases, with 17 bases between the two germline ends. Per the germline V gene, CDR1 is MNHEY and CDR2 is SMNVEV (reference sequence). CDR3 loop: CASRASLFREQYF. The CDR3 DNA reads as TGTGCCAGCCGGGCCAGTTTATTTCGCGAGCAGTACTTC.